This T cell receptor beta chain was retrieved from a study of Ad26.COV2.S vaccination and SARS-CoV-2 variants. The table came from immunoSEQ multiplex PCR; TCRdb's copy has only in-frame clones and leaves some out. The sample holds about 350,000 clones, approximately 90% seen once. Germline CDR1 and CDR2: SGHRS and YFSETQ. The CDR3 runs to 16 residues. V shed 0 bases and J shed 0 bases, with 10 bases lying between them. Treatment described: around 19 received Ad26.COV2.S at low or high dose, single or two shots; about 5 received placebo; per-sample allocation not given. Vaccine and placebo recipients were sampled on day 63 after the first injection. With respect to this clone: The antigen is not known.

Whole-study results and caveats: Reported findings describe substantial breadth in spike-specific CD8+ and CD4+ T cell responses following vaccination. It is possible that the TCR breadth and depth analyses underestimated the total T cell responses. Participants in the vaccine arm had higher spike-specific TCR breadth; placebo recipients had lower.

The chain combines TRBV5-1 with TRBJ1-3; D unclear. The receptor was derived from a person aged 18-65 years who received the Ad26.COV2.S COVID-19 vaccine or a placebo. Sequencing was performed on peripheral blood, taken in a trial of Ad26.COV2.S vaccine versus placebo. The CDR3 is CASSLGSKSSGNTIYF. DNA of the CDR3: TGCGCCAGCAGCTTGGGAAGTAAAAGCTCTGGAAACACCATATATTTT.